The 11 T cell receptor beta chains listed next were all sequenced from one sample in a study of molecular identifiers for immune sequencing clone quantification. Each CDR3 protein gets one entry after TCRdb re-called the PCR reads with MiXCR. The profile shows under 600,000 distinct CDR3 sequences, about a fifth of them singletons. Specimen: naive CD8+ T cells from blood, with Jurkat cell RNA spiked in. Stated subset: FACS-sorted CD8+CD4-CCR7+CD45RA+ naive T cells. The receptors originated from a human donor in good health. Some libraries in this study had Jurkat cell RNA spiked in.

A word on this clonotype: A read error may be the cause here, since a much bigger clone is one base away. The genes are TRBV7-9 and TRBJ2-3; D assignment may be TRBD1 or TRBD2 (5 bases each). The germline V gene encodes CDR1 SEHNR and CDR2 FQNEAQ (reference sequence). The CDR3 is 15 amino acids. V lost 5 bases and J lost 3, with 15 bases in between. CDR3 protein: CASSIRLWGTDTQYF. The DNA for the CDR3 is TGTGCCAGCAGCATCCGACTCTGGGGGACAGATACGCAGTATTTT.

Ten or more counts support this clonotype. CDR3 protein: CASSSTGLAGYNEQFF. Written as DNA, the CDR3 is TGTGCCAGCAGCTCAACCGGACTAGCGGGGTACAATGAGCAGTTCTTC. The chain combines TRBV7-2 with TRBJ2-1, with 12 bases aligning to TRBD2. The germline gives CDR1 SGHTA, CDR2 FQGNSA. The trim removed 4 bases at V and 4 bases at J, leaving 5 bases unmatched. The CDR3 extends over 16 amino acids.

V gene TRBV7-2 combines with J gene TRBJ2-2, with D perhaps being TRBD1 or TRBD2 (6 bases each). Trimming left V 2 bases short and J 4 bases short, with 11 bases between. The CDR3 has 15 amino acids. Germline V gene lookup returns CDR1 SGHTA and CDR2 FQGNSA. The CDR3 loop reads CASSLLGGGTGELFF. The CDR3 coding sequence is TGTGCCAGCAGCTTATTGGGGGGCGGCACCGGGGAGCTGTTTTTT. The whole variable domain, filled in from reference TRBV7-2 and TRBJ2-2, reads GAGVSQSPSNKVTEKGKDVELRCDPISGHTALYWYRQSLGQGLEFLIYFQGNSAPDKSGLPSDRFSAERTGGSVSTLTIQRTQQEDSAVYLCASSLLGGGTGELFFGEGSRLTVL.

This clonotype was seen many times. The CDR3 here is CSVEKLAGTGGNEQFF. As DNA, the CDR3 is TGCAGCGTTGAGAAATTAGCGGGGACAGGTGGCAATGAGCAGTTCTTC. The J gene is TRBJ2-1, the V gene TRBV29-1; either TRBD1 or TRBD2 may fit D (8 bases each). V lost 3 bases and J 6 bases, leaving 21 bases between the germline ends. There are 16 residues in the CDR3. Germline V lookup: CDR1 SQVTM, CDR2 ANQGSEA.

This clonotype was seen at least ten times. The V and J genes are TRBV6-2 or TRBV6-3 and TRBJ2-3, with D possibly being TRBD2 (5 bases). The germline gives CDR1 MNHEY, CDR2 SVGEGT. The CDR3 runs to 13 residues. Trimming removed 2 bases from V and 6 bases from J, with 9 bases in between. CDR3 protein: CASSYAPGDTQYF. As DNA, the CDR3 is TGTGCCAGCAGTTACGCTCCGGGGGATACGCAGTATTTT.

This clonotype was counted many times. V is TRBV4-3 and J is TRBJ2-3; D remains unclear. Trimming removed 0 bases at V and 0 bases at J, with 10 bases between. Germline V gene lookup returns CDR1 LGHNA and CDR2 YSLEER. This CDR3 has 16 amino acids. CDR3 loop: CASSQDRATSTDTQYF. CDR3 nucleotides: TGCGCCAGCAGCCAAGATCGTGCCACTAGCACAGATACGCAGTATTTT.

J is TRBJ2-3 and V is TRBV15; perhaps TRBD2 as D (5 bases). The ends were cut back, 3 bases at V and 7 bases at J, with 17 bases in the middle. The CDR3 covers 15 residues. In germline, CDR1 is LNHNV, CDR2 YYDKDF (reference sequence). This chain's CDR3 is CATSREEDPPYTQYF. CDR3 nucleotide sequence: TGTGCCACCAGCAGGGAGGAGGACCCCCCTTATACGCAGTATTTT.

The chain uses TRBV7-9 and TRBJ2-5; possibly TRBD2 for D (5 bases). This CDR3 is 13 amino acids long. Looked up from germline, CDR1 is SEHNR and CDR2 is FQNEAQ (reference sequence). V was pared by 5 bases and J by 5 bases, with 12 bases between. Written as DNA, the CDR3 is TGTGCCAGCAGCCCCACAAGAGGGGAGACCCAGTACTTC. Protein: CASSPTRGETQYF.

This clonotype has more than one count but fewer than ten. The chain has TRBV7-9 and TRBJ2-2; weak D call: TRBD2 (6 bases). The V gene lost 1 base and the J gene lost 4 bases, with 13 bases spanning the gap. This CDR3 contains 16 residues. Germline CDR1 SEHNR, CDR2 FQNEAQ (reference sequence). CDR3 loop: CASSLGEGGITGELFF. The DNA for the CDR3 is TGTGCCAGCAGCTTAGGCGAGGGCGGGATCACCGGGGAGCTGTTTTTT.

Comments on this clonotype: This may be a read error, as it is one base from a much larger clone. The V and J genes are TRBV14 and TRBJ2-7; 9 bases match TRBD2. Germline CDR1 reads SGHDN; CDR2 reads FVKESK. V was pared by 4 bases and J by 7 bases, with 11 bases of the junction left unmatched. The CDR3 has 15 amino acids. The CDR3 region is CASSRLPSGMVEQYF. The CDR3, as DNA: TGTGCCAGCAGCCGACTGCCTAGCGGGATGGTAGAGCAGTACTTC.

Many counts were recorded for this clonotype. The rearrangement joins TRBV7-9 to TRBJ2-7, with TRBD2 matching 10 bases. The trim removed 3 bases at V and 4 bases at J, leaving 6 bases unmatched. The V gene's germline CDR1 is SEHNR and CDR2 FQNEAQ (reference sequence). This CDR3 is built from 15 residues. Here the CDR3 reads CASSLEREGRYEQYF. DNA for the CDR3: TGTGCCAGCAGCTTGGAGCGGGAGGGCCGGTACGAGCAGTACTTC.